The 2 T cell receptor beta chains below all came from one sample that was sequenced in a study of human CD8 memory T cell subsets. UMI-labeled 5' RACE generated the TCR beta libraries. TCRdb reprocessed the 5' RACE reads; each CDR3 protein has one entry and no DNA is given. This table lists under 4,500 distinct CDR3 sequences. The sequenced sample consisted of CD8+ T cells from PBMCs. The source of these receptors is a human donor in good health.

This clonotype is identified as medium-sized from frequency. The chain joins TRBV19 to TRBJ2-1; TCRdb's D call of TRBD1 is untestable without DNA. The CDR3 contains 12 residues. CDR1 is LNHDA, CDR2 SQIVND, per germline (reference sequence). The CDR3 reads CASSLWGNEQFF.

Judged by frequency, this clonotype is medium-sized. The J gene is TRBJ2-7, the V gene TRBV5-1. Germline V gene sequence: CDR1 SGHRS, CDR2 YFSETQ. The CDR3 extends over 15 amino acids. The CDR3 loop is CASSLERSVGYEQYF. Variable domain in full (rest from reference TRBV5-1 and TRBJ2-7): KAGVTQTPRYLIKTRGQQVTLSCSPISGHRSVSWYQQTPGQGLQFLFEYFSETQRNKGNFPGRFSGRQFSNSRSEMNVSTLELGDSALYLCASSLERSVGYEQYFGPGTRLTVT.